This T cell receptor beta chain was captured by sequencing in a study of T cell changes during pregnancy in multiple sclerosis. This clone came up once. Libraries were prepared by immunoSEQ multiplex PCR; TCRdb keeps only in-frame clonotypes and omits some of them. There are approximately 100,000 clones in the sample; 94% occur only once, and approximately 0.88% lies in the top ten. Between the trimmed V and J ends, which lost 7 bases and 8 bases, there was a span of 15 bases. The CDR3 totals 13 residues. CDR1 and CDR2 (germline): LNHDA, SQIVND (reference sequence). This chain uses TRBV19 with TRBJ2-1, with a tentative D call TRBD2 (5 bases). The material was peripheral blood, obtained before pregnancy. The receptor was isolated from a female donor with multiple sclerosis, enrolled in a pregnancy study. CDR3 loop: CASNPFGVDEQFF. Written as DNA, the CDR3 is TGTGCCAGTAACCCATTCGGGGTCGATGAGCAGTTCTTC.